This TCR beta chain was sequenced for a study of molecular identifiers for immune sequencing clone quantification. TCRdb re-analysed the PCR reads in MiXCR, keeping a single row per CDR3 protein. The sample lists 97,000 or so distinct CDR3 sequences; about a third were seen once. Sorting defined naive CD8 T cells as CD8+CD4-CCR7+CD45RA+. The CDR3 sequence is 14 residues long. The germline V and J ends were trimmed by 7 bases and 4 bases, with 15 bases remaining between them. The germline gives CDR1 LGHNT, CDR2 FRNRAP. The chain is built from TRBV12-5 and TRBJ2-3; tentative D call: TRBD1 (5 bases). The sequence was obtained from a human donor in good health. Some libraries in this study had Jurkat cell RNA spiked in. The sample taken for sequencing was naive CD8+ T cells from blood, with Jurkat cell RNA spiked in. Stated subset: FACS-sorted CD8+CD4-CCR7+CD45RA+ naive T cells. The CDR3 region is CASADSILADTQYF. The CDR3 nucleotides are TGTGCTAGTGCCGACAGCATTTTGGCAGATACGCAGTATTTT.